This T cell receptor beta chain was recovered during a study of T-cell reconstitution after alpha-beta-depleted transplantation in children. Study-wide results and caveats: Most T-cell counts and diversity one year after the transplant came from T cells that were newly produced. The study reportedly traced alpha-beta T cells about two months after transplant to several hundred expanded graft clones. In some patients, recipient T cells and intrathymic progenitors surviving conditioning explained high day-60 diversity.

TCRbeta library preparation incorporated unique molecular identifiers. TCRdb redid the calling of the PCR reads with MiXCR, one entry per CDR3 protein. The repertoire holds around 450,000 distinct CDR3 sequences, with 10% to 13% as singletons. This clonotype was counted between two and nine times. The antigen remains undetermined. Sample: PBMCs, taken before TCRalphabeta/CD19-depleted stem cell transplant. The receptor comes from a child aged 2-15 years with inherited bone marrow failure, due to receive a stem cell transplant.

CDR3 coding DNA: TGTGCCAGCACCTCGGGCCGGACCGGGACCGCGAGCAATCAGCCCCAGCATTTT. Its translation: CASTSGRTGTASNQPQHF. This rearrangement joins TRBV12-3 or TRBV12-4 to TRBJ1-5; tentatively, D is TRBD1 (5 bases). This CDR3 has 18 amino acids. With 7 bases removed from V and 1 base from J, the gap between germline ends came to 23 bases.